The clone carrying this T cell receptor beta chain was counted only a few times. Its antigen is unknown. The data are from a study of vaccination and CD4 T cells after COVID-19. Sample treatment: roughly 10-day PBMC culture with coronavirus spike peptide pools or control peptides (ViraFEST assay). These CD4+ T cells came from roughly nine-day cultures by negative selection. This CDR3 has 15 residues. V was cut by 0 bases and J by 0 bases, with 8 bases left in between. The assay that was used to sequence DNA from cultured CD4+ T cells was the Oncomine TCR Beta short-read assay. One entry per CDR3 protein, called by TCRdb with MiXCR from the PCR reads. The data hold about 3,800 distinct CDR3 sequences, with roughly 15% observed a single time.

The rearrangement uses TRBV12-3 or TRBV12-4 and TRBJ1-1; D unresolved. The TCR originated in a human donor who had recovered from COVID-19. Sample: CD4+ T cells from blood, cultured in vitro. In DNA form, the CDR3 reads TGTGCCAGCAGTTTAGCAGGCGAGATGAACACTGAAGCTTTCTTT. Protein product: CASSLAGEMNTEAFF.